Listed below are T cell receptor beta chains from one sample, sequenced in a study of cytomegalovirus exposure and HLA in healthy donors. Profiling relied on immunoSEQ multiplex PCR, and the TCRdb table lists in-frame clones only, not all of them. The table has about 170,000 clones, 84% seen once. What was sequenced was PBMCs. The receptors were sampled from a man younger than 35 in good health and CMV-seronegative. CDR3s include the opening cysteine and the closing phenylalanine or tryptophan. The D gene is left open where the match is weak. Not all rows give a size; the values are once, few, many and, for expanded clones, a class.

TRBJ1-4 | 15 | - | TRBV27 | - | CASSQTTGTNEKLFF | TGTGCCAGCAGTCAAACTACAGGGACTAATGAAAAACTGTTTTTT
TRBJ1-1 | 13 | TRBD1 | TRBV9 | once | CASSSTGGTEAFF | TGTGCCAGCAGCTCGACAGGGGGCACTGAAGCTTTCTTT
TRBJ2-7 | 15 | - | TRBV6-5 | - | CASSLRASNSYEQYF | TGTGCCAGCAGCCTTCGGGCTAGCAACTCCTACGAGCAGTACTTC
TRBJ2-7 | 13 | TRBD2 | TRBV6-5 | - | CASSPAAGGLQYF | TGTGCCAGCAGTCCAGCAGCGGGAGGTTTGCAGTACTTC
TRBJ1-4 | 14 | TRBD1 | TRBV5-1 | - | CASSTGQGGEKLFF | TGCGCCAGCTCGACCGGACAGGGAGGTGAAAAACTGTTTTTT
TRBJ2-1 | 16 | TRBD1 | TRBV6-4 | - | CASSADGTGDINEQFF | TGTGCCAGCAGTGCCGATGGGACAGGGGATATCAATGAGCAGTTCTTC
TRBJ2-5 | 16 | TRBD2 | TRBV6-1 | once | CASSEAPGLRQETQYF | TGTGCCAGCAGTGAAGCGCCGGGACTACGTCAAGAGACCCAGTACTTC
TRBJ1-1 | 15 | - | TRBV7-9 | few | CASSLERGTNTEAFF | TGTGCCAGCAGCTTAGAGCGGGGTACAAACACTGAAGCTTTCTTT
TRBJ1-6 | 15 | TRBD1 | TRBV7-6 | - | CASSLGQGANSPLHF | TGTGCCAGCAGCTTAGGACAGGGGGCTAATTCACCCCTCCACTTT
TRBJ2-7 | 15 | TRBD2 | TRBV5-1 | - | CASSSGLAGTYEQYF | TGCGCCAGCAGCTCGGGACTAGCGGGAACCTACGAGCAGTACTTC
TRBJ2-2 | 14 | - | TRBV5-5 | - | CASSLVTNTGELFF | TGTGCCAGCAGCTTGGTAACGAACACCGGGGAGCTGTTTTTT
TRBJ1-3 | 18 | TRBD1 | TRBV5-8 | few | CASSLGPGTGFPGNTIYF | TGTGCCAGCAGCTTAGGGCCCGGGACAGGGTTCCCTGGAAACACCATATATTTT
TRBJ2-7 | 14 | TRBD1 | TRBV6-6 | - | CASSYRDRVYEQYF | TGTGCCAGCAGCTACCGGGACAGGGTCTACGAGCAGTACTTC
TRBJ2-7 | 11 | TRBD1 | TRBV20-1 | - | CRAKTGTEQYF | TGCAGAGCTAAGACAGGGACCGAGCAGTACTTC
TRBJ1-3 | 13 | - | TRBV28 | - | CASTYSSGNTIYF | TGTGCCAGCACTTACAGCTCTGGAAACACCATATATTTT
TRBJ1-5 | 15 | TRBD1 | TRBV6-1 | few | CASTGQLKAGQPQHF | TGTGCCAGCACGGGACAGTTAAAGGCGGGTCAGCCCCAGCATTTT
TRBJ2-1 | 15 | TRBD2 | TRBV19 | - | CASSISGKIYNEQFF | TGTGCCAGTAGTATTAGCGGGAAGATCTACAATGAGCAGTTCTTC
TRBJ2-5 | 14 | - | TRBV7-9 | - | CASSFGEYQETQYF | TGTGCCAGCAGCTTTGGGGAGTACCAAGAGACCCAGTACTTC
TRBJ1-4 | 14 | - | TRBV28 | - | CASSLRVPREKLFF | TGTGCCAGCAGTTTGCGGGTCCCTCGCGAAAAACTGTTTTTT
TRBJ2-5 | 17 | TRBD2 | TRBV7-9 | once | CASSSSFRGRGQETQYF | TGTGCCAGCAGCTCATCCTTTCGCGGGAGGGGACAAGAGACCCAGTACTTC
TRBJ1-1 | 17 | - | TRBV27 | - | CASSPIRGRWMNTEAFF | TGTGCCAGCAGTCCTATCAGGGGAAGGTGGATGAACACTGAAGCTTTCTTT
TRBJ1-3 | 12 | - | TRBV23-1 | - | CASSRGGNTIYF | TGCGCCAGCAGTCGAGGGGGAAACACCATATATTTT